The clone carrying this T cell receptor (beta chain) is a singleton in its sample. Its antigen is unknown. The CDR3 extends over 12 amino acids. Trimming took 5 bases from V and 4 from J, leaving 6 bases between them. Germline values: CDR1 SEHNR, CDR2 FQNEAQ (reference sequence). These data come from a study of Ad26.COV2.S vaccination and SARS-CoV-2 variants. At the level of the study: The donor participated in the COV1001 trial, in its Ad26.COV2.S arm. Study conclusions and caveats: The TCR breadth and depth analyses may have understated or missed part of the total T cell responses. There was reportedly substantial breadth in spike-specific CD8+ and CD4+ T cell responses after vaccination.

Treatment here: about 20 received Ad26.COV2.S at low or high dose, single or two shots; 5 received placebo; per-sample allocation not given. Samples came from day 63 after the first vaccine or placebo injection. The study used a vaccine consisting of an Ad26 vector that expressed Wuhan-strain SARS-CoV-2 spike. Here immunoSEQ multiplex PCR was the method, and the copy in TCRdb shows in-frame clones only, minus some. The table includes around 300,000 clones, around nine tenths detected once. Sample: peripheral blood, taken in a trial of Ad26.COV2.S vaccine versus placebo. The sequence came from a person aged 18-60 years who received the Ad26.COV2.S COVID-19 vaccine or a placebo. The V gene is TRBV7-9, the J gene TRBJ1-5; D is unclear. Written as DNA, the CDR3 is TGTGCCAGCAGCCCAGCGAATCAGCCCCAGCATTTT. This encodes CASSPANQPQHF.